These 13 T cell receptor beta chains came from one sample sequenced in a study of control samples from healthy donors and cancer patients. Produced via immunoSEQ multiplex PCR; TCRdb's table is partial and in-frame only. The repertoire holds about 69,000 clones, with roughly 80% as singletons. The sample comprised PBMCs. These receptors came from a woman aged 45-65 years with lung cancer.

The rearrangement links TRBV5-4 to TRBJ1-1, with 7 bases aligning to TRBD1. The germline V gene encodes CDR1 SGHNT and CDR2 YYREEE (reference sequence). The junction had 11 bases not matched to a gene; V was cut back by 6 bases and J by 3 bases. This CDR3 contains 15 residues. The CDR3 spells CASTMGAGGYTEAFF. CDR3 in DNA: TGTGCCAGCACCATGGGGGCAGGGGGATACACTGAAGCTTTCTTT.

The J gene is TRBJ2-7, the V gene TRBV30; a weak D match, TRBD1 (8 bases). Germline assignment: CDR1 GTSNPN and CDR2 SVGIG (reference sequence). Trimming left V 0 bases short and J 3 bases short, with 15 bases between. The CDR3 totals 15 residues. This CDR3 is CAWSVQQGGNYEQYF. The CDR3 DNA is TGTGCCTGGAGTGTACAACAGGGGGGGAACTACGAGCAGTACTTC.

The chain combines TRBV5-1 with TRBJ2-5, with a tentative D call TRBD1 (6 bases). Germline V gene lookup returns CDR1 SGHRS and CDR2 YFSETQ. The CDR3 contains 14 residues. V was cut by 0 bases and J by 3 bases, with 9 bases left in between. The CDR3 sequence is CASSLGYREETQYF. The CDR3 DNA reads TGCGCCAGCAGCTTGGGCTACAGGGAAGAGACCCAGTACTTC.

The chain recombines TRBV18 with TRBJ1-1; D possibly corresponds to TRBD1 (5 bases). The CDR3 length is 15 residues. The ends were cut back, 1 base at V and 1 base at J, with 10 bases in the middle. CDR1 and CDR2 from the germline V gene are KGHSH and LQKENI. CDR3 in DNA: TGTGCCAGCTCACCACAAGGAGGGGAGAACACTGAAGCTTTCTTT. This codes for CASSPQGGENTEAFF.

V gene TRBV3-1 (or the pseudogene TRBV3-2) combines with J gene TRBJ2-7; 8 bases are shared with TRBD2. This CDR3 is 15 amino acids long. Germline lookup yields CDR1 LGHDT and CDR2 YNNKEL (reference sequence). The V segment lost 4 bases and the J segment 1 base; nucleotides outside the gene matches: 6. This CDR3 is CASSPAGGPSYEQYF. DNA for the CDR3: TGTGCCAGCAGCCCCGCGGGGGGACCTTCCTACGAGCAGTACTTC.

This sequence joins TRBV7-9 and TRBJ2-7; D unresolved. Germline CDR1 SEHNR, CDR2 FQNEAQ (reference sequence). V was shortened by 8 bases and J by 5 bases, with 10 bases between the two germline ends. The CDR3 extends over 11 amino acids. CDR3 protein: CASAKGNEQYF. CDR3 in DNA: TGTGCCAGCGCGAAGGGTAACGAGCAGTACTTC.

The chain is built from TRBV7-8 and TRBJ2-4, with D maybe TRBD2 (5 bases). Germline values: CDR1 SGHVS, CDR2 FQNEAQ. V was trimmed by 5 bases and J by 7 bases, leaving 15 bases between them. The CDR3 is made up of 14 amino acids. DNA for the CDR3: TGTGCCAGCAGCCGAGGACTTTCGGGGAACATTCAGTACTTC. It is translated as CASSRGLSGNIQYF.

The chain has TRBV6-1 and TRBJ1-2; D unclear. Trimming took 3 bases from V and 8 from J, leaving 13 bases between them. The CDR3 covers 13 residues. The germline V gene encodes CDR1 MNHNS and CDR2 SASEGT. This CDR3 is CASSDFPGRGYTF. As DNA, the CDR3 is TGTGCCAGCAGTGATTTCCCGGGCCGGGGCTACACCTTC.

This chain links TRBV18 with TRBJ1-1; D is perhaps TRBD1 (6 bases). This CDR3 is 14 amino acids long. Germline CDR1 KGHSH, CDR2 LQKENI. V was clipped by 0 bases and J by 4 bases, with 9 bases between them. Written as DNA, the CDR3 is TGTGCCAGCTCACCACCGAGGGGGACCACTGAAGCTTTCTTT. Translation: CASSPPRGTTEAFF.

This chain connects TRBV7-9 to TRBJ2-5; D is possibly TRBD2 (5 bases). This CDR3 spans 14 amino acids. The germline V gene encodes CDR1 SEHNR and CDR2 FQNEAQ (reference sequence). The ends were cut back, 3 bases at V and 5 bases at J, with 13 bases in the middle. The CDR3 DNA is TGTGCCAGCAGCTTCTCCGACGGCGGGGAGACCCAGTACTTC. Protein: CASSFSDGGETQYF.

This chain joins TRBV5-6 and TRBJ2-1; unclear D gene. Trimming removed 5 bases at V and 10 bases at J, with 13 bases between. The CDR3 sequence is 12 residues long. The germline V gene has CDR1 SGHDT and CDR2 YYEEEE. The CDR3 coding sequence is TGTGCCAGCAGTTTGATATACACCGAGCAGTTCTTC. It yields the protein CASSLIYTEQFF. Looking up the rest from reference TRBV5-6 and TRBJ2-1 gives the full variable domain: DAGVTQSPTHLIKTRGQQVTLRCSPKSGHDTVSWYQQALGQGPQFIFQYYEEEERQRGNFPDRFSGHQFPNYSSELNVNALLLGDSALYLCASSLIYTEQFFGPGTRLTVL.

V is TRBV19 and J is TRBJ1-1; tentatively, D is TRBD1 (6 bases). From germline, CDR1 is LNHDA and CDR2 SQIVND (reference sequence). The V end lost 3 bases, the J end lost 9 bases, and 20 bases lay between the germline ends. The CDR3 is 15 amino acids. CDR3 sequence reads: CASSIALRGKVQAFF. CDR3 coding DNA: TGTGCCAGTAGTATCGCCCTAAGGGGGAAGGTGCAAGCTTTCTTT.

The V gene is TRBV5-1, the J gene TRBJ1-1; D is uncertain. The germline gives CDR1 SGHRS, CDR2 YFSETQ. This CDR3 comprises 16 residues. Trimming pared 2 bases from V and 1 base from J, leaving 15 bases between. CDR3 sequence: CASSFPAGPPNTEAFF. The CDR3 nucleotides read TGCGCCAGCAGCTTCCCAGCGGGCCCCCCGAACACTGAAGCTTTCTTT.